The 4 T cell receptor beta chains reported below all come from one sample, sequenced in a study of PD-L1 blockade in urothelial cancer. Data came from immunoSEQ multiplex PCR; TCRdb stores just in-frame clones and leaves some out. The repertoire holds some 71,000 clones, approximately 91% seen once, with around 3.5% in the top ten. The sequencing used PBMCs, collected around atezolizumab (anti-PD-L1) treatment. All receptors come from a man aged 55 to 69 with urothelial cancer.

This clone was recorded once. CDR3 coding DNA: TGCGCCAGCAGCGCGATTACAGGGAGGGAAACTGAAGCTTTCTTT. This codes for CASSAITGRETEAFF. V is TRBV5-1 and J is TRBJ1-1; weak D call: TRBD1 (6 bases). The CDR3 totals 15 residues. Germline CDR1 SGHRS, CDR2 YFSETQ. V lost 4 bases to trimming and J lost 5 bases, with 18 bases between them.

The J gene is TRBJ2-2, the V gene TRBV19; TRBD1 matches at 8 bases. The germline V gene has CDR1 LNHDA and CDR2 SQIVND (reference sequence). V shed 5 bases and J 5 bases; nucleotides not matched to a gene: 10. CDR3 size: 16 residues. CDR3 in amino acids: CASSGRTGQRTGELFF. DNA of the CDR3: TGTGCCAGTAGTGGAAGGACAGGGCAGAGGACCGGGGAGCTGTTTTTT.

V usage is TRBV28 and J usage is TRBJ2-5, with 11 positions matching TRBD2. CDR1 and CDR2 from the germline V gene are MDHEN and SYDVKM. This CDR3 is 16 amino acids long. J was trimmed by 2 bases and V by 3 bases; bases with no gene match: 5. This CDR3 reads CASSLGTSGLQETQYF. The CDR3 region has the DNA TGTGCCAGCAGTTTGGGGACTAGCGGTTTACAAGAGACCCAGTACTTC.

This clone was seen once. The rearrangement uses TRBV27 and TRBJ1-3; D is possibly TRBD1 (5 bases). Germline V gene lookup returns CDR1 MNHEY and CDR2 SMNVEV (reference sequence). The CDR3 runs to 15 residues. Between the trimmed V and J ends, which lost 1 base and 4 bases, there was a span of 11 bases. The CDR3 coding sequence is TGTGCCAGCAGTTTATTGGCAGGGTACGGAAACACCATATATTTT. Protein sequence: CASSLLAGYGNTIYF.